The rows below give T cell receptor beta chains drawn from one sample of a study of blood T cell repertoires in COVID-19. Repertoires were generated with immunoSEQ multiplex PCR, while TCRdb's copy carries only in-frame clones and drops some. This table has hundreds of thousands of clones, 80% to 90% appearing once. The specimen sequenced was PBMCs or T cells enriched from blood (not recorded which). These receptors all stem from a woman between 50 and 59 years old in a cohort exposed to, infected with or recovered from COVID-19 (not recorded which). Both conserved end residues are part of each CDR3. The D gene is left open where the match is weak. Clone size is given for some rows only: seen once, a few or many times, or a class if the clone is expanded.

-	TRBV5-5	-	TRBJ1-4	CASSPDSNEKLFF	TGTGCCAGCAGCCCGGACAGCAATGAAAAACTGTTTTTT
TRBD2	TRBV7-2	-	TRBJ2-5	CASSPGLAPETQYF	TGTGCCAGCAGCCCAGGACTAGCTCCAGAGACCCAGTACTTC
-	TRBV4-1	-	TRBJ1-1	CASSQDSFYEAFF	TGCGCCAGCAGCCAAGACAGTTTTTATGAAGCTTTCTTT
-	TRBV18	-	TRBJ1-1	CASSPRAREAFF	TGTGCCAGCTCACCACGGGCCCGTGAAGCTTTCTTT
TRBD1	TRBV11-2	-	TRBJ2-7	CASEPATGGRYEQYF	TGTGCCAGTGAACCCGCAACAGGGGGGCGGTACGAGCAGTACTTC
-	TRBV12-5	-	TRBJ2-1	CASGQPGHYNEQFF	TGTGCTAGTGGTCAGCCAGGGCATTACAATGAGCAGTTCTTC
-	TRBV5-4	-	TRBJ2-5	CASSSGNTRAQETQYF	TGTGCCAGCAGCTCCGGGAATACGAGGGCCCAAGAGACCCAGTACTTC
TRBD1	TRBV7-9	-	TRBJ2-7	CASSLFNRGLYEQYF	TGTGCCAGCAGCTTATTTAACAGGGGGCTCTACGAGCAGTACTTC
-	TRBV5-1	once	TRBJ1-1	CASNAGTGWHTEAFF	TGCGCCAGCAACGCGGGCACCGGGTGGCACACTGAAGCTTTCTTT
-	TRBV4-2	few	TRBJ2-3	CASSKRQSTDTQYF	TGTGCCAGCAGCAAAAGACAGAGCACAGATACGCAGTATTTT
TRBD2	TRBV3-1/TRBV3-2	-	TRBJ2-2	CASSQESGGLRELFF	TGTGCCAGCAGCCAAGAATCGGGGGGACTGAGGGAGCTGTTTTTT
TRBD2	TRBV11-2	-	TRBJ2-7	CASGDREGEYEQYF	TGTGCCAGCGGGGATCGGGAGGGGGAGTACGAGCAGTACTTC
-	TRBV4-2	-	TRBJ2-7	CASSQGDSSSYEQYF	TGTGCCAGCAGCCAAGGCGACTCGAGCTCCTACGAGCAGTACTTC
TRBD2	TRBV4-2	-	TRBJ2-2	CASSQGRGKNTGELFF	TGTGCCAGCAGCCAAGGGCGGGGGAAGAACACCGGGGAGCTGTTTTTT
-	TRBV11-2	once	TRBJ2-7	CASSFSGDSWEQYF	TGTGCCAGCAGCTTTAGCGGAGACTCGTGGGAGCAGTACTTC
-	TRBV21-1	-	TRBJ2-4	CASSPNFILGDSEAKNIQYF	TGTGCCAGCAGCCCTAACTTTATTTTAGGGGACAGCGAAGCCAAAAACATTCAGTACTTC
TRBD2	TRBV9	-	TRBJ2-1	CASSVEAGGTNEQFF	TGTGCCAGCAGCGTAGAAGCGGGGGGGACCAATGAGCAGTTCTTC
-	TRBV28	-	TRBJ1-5	CASSSIKFGVQPQHF	TGTGCCAGCAGTTCTATAAAGTTCGGGGTACAGCCCCAGCATTTT
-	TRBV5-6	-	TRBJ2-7	CASSLVLGRTYEQYF	TGTGCCAGCAGCTTGGTTTTGGGCAGAACCTACGAGCAGTACTTC
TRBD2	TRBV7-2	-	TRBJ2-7	CASSLVAGANYEQYF	TGTGCCAGCAGCTTAGTAGCGGGGGCGAACTACGAGCAGTACTTC
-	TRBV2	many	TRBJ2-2	CASSEEGESAGELFF	TGTGCCAGCAGTGAAGAGGGGGAATCGGCCGGGGAGCTGTTTTTT
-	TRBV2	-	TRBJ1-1	CASSDDAFGGFPGAAFF	TGTGCCAGCAGTGATGACGCGTTCGGAGGTTTCCCCGGCGCGGCTTTCTTT
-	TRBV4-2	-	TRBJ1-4	CASSQDRAGKLFF	TGTGCCAGCAGCCAAGATCGGGCGGGGAAACTGTTTTTT
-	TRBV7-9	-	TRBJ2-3	CASSPTGPDTQYF	TGTGCCAGCAGCCCCACAGGGCCAGATACGCAGTATTTT
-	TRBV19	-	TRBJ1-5	CASSIGAKLVNQPQHF	TGTGCCAGTAGTATTGGGGCGAAGCTGGTCAATCAGCCCCAGCATTTT
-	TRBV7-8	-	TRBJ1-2	CASSLVRTEENYGYTF	TGTGCCAGCAGCTTAGTTAGGACAGAGGAGAACTATGGCTACACCTTC
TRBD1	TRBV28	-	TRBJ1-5	CASSPRQGSSNQPQHF	TGTGCCAGCAGTCCGCGACAGGGGTCCTCGAATCAGCCCCAGCATTTT
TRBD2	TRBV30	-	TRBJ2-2	CAWSAGLATGELFF	TGTGCCTGGAGCGCGGGACTAGCTACCGGGGAGCTGTTTTTT
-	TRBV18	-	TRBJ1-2	CASAAGQDHGYTF	TGTGCCAGCGCGGCAGGGCAGGATCATGGCTACACCTTC
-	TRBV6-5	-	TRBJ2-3	CASSYSPAGTDTQYF	TGTGCCAGCAGTTACTCCCCTGCGGGCACAGATACGCAGTATTTT
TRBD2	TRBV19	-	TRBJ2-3	CASSISGTSLTSTDTQYF	TGTGCCAGTAGTATCTCCGGGACTAGCTTGACTAGCACAGATACGCAGTATTTT
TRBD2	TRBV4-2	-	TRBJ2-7	CASSQVALAGEPYEQYF	TGTGCCAGCAGCCAAGTAGCTCTAGCGGGGGAACCCTACGAGCAGTACTTC
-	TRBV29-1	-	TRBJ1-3	CSAQGNSGNTIYF	TGCAGCGCCCAGGGAAACTCTGGAAACACCATATATTTT
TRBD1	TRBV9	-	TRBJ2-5	CASSVQGAYQETQYF	TGTGCCAGCAGCGTACAGGGGGCGTACCAAGAGACCCAGTACTTC
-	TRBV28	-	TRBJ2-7	CASSLRGSYEQYF	TGTGCCAGCAGTTTAAGGGGATCCTACGAGCAGTACTTC
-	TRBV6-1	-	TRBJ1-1	CASSERGGNTEAFF	TGTGCCAGCAGTGAAAGGGGGGGGAACACTGAAGCTTTCTTT
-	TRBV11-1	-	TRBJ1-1	CATRQGSEAFF	TGTGCCACCCGGCAGGGGTCTGAAGCTTTCTTT